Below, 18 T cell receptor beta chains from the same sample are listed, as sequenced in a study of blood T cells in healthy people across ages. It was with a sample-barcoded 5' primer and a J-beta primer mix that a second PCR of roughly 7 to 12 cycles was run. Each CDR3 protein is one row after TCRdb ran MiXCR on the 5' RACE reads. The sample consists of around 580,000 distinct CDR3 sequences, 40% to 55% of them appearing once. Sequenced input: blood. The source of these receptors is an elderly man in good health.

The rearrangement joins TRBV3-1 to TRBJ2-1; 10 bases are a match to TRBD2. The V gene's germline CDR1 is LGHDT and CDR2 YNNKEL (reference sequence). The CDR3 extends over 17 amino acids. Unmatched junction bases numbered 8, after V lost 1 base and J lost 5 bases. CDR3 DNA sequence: TGTGCCAGCAGCCAAGCATCTCCACTAGCGGGAAACAATGAGCAGTTCTTC. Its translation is CASSQASPLAGNNEQFF.

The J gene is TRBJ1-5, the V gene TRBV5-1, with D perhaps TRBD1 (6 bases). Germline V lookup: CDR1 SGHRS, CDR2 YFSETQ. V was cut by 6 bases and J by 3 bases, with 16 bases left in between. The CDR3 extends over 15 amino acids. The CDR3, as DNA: TGCGCCAGCAACACGGACAGTCGTAACAATCAGCCCCAGCATTTT. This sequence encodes CASNTDSRNNQPQHF.

The CDR3 spells CASSSYTTNTEAFF. The DNA of the CDR3 is TGTGCCAGCAGTTCTTACACGACGAACACTGAAGCTTTCTTT. The gene calls are TRBV12-3 or TRBV12-4 and TRBJ1-1; D is unclear. The CDR3 contains 14 residues. The ends were cut back, 4 bases at V and 1 base at J, with 10 bases in the middle.

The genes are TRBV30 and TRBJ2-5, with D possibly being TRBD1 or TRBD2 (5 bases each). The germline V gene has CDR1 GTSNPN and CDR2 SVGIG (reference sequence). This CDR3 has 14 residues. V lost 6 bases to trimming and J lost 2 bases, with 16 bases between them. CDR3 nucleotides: TGTGCCTGCGAACTAGGGGCAGGACAAGAGACCCAGTACTTC. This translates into CACELGAGQETQYF.

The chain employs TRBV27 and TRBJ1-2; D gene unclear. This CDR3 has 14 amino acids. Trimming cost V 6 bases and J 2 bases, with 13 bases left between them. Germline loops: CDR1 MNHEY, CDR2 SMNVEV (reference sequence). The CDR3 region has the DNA TGTGCCAGCAGGGGCGGTGCGTCCAACTATGGCTACACCTTC. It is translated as CASRGGASNYGYTF.

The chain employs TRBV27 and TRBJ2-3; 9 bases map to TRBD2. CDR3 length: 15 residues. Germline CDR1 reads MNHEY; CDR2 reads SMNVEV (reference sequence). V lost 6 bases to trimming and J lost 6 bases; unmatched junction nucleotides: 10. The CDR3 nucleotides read TGTGCCAGCAGCCTATGGGCGGGAGGGGGTGATACGCAGTATTTT. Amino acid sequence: CASSLWAGGGDTQYF.

The CDR3 reads CASSLMSGSSYEQYF. CDR3 in DNA: TGTGCCAGCAGTTTAATGTCGGGAAGCTCCTACGAGCAGTACTTC. The rearrangement links TRBV12-3 or TRBV12-4 to TRBJ2-7; D may be TRBD2 (5 bases). V was trimmed by 2 bases and J by 0 bases, leaving 11 bases between them. The CDR3 totals 15 residues.

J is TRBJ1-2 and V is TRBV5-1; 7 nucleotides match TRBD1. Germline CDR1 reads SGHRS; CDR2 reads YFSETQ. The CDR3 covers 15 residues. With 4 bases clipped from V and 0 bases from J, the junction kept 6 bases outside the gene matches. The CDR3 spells CASSAEGAANYGYTF. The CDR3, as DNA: TGCGCCAGCAGCGCCGAGGGGGCCGCTAACTATGGCTACACCTTC.

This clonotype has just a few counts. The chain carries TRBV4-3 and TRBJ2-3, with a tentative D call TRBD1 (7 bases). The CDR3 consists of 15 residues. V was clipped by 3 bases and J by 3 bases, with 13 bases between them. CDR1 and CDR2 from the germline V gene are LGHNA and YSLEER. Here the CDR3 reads CASSQEGAITDTQYF. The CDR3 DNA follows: TGCGCCAGCAGCCAGGAGGGGGCGATTACAGATACGCAGTATTTT.

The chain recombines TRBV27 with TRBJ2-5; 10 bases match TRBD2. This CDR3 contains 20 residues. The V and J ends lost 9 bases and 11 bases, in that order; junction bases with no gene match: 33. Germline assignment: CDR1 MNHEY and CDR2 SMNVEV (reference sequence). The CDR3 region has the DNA TGTGCCAGTCTACCTCGCCGGGCTCAAGCGGGAGGGTTCGGTTTTGGTGAGCAGTACTTC. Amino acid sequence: CASLPRRAQAGGFGFGEQYF.

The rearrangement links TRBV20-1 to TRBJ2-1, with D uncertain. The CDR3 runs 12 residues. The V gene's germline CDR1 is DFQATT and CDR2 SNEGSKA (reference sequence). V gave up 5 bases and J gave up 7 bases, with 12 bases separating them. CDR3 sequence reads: CSAPLNINEQFF. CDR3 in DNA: TGCAGTGCTCCATTGAACATTAATGAGCAGTTCTTC.

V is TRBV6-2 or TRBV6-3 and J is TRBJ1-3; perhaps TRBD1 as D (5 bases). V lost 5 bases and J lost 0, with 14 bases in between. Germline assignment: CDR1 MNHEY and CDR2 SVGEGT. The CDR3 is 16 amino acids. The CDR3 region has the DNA TGTGCCAGCAGTATCCGGAGGGGAAGCTCTGGAAACACCATATATTTT. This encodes CASSIRRGSSGNTIYF.

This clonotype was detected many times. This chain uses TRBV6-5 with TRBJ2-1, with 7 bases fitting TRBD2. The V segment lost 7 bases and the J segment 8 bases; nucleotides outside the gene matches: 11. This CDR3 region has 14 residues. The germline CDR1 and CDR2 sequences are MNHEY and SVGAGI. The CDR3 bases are TGTGCCAGCACTCCGCGTGGGGGGGGTCATGAGCAGTTCTTC. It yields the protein CASTPRGGGHEQFF.

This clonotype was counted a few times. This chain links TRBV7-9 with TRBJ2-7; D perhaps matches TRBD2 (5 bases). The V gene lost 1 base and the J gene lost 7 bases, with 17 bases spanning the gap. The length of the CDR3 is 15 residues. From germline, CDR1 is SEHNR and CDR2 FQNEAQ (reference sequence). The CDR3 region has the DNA TGTGCCAGCAGCTTAGACGGGCGGAGAGGGCCAGAGCAGTACTTC. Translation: CASSLDGRRGPEQYF.

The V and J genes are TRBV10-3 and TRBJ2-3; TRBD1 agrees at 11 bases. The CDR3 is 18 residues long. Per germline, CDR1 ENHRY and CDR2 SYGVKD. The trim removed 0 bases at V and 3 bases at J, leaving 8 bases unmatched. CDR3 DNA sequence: TGTGCCATCAGTGAGTCGAACCACGGGACAGGGGGTACAGATACGCAGTATTTT. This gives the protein CAISESNHGTGGTDTQYF.

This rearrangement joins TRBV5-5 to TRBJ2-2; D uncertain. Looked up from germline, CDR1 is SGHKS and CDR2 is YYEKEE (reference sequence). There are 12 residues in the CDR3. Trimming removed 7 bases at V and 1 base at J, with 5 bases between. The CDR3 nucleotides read TGTGCCAGCGGGATGAACACCGGGGAGCTGTTTTTT. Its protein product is CASGMNTGELFF.

The CDR3 region has the DNA TGTGCCAGCAGCCAAGGGAGGGGGTGGTCCGCTGAAGCTTTCTTT. This translates into CASSQGRGWSAEAFF. The chain carries TRBV14 and TRBJ1-1, with a tentative D call TRBD1 (6 bases). V lost 1 base, J lost 6 bases, and 15 bases lay in between. There are 15 residues in the CDR3. Germline CDR1 reads SGHDN; CDR2 reads FVKESK.

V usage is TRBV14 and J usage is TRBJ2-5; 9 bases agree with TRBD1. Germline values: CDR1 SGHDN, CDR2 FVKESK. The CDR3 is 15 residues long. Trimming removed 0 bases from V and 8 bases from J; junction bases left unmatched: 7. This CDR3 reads CASSQDWDRADTQYF. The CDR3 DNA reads TGTGCCAGCAGCCAAGATTGGGACAGGGCAGACACCCAGTACTTC.